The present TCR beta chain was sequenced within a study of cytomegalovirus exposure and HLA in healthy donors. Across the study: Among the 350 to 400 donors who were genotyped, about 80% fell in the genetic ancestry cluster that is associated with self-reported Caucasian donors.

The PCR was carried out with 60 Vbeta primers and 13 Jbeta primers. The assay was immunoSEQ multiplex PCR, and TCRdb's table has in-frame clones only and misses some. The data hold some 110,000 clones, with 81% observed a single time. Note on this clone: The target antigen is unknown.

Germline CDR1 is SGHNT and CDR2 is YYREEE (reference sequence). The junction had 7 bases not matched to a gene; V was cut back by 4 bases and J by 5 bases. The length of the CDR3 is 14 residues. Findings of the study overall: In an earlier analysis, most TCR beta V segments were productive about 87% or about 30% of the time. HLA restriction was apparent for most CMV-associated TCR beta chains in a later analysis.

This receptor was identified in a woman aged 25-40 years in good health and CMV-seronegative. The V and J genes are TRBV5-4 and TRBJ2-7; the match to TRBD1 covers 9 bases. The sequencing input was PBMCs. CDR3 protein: CASSIGQGNDEQYF. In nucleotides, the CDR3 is TGTGCCAGCAGCATCGGACAGGGGAACGACGAGCAGTACTTC.